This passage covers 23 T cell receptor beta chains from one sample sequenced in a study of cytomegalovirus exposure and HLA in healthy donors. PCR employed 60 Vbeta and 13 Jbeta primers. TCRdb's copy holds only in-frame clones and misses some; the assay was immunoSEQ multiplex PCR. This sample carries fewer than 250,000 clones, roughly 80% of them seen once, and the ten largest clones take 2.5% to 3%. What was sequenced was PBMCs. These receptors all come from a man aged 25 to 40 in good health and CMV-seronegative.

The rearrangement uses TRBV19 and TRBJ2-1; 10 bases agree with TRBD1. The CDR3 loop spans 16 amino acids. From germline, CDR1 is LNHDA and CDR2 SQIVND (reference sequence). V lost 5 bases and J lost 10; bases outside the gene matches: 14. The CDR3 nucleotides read TGTGCCAGTAGTTCCCTCCGGGACAGGGGCACGACGGAGCAGTTCTTC. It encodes CASSSLRDRGTTEQFF.

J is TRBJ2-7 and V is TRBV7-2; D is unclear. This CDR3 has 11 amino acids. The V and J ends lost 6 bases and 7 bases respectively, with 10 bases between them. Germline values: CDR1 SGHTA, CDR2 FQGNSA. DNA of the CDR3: TGTGCCAGCAGGACCGACGGGGAGCAGTACTTC. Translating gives CASRTDGEQYF. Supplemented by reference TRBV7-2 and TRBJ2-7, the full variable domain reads GAGVSQSPSNKVTEKGKDVELRCDPISGHTALYWYRQSLGQGLEFLIYFQGNSAPDKSGLPSDRFSAERTGGSVSTLTIQRTQQEDSAVYLCASRTDGEQYFGPGTRLTVT.

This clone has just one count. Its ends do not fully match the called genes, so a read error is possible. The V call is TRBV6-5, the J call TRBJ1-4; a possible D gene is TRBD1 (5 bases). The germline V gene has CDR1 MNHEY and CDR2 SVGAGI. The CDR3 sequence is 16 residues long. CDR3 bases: TGTGCCAGTAGTTACTCGCCGGCAGGGTCTAATGAAAAACTGTTTTTT. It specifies CASSYSPAGSNEKLFF.

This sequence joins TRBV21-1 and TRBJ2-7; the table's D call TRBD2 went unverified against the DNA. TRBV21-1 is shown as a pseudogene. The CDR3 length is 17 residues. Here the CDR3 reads CASSRSRDLRVSYEQYF. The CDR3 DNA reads TGTGCCAGCAGCAGATCTCGAGATTTAAGAGTATCCTACGAGCAGTACTTC.

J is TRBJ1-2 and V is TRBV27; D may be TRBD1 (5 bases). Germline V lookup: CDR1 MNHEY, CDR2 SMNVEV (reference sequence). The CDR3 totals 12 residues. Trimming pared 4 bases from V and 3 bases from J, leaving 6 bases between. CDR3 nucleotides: TGTGCCAGCAGTTCGGGGGACTATGGCTACACCTTC. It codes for CASSSGDYGYTF.

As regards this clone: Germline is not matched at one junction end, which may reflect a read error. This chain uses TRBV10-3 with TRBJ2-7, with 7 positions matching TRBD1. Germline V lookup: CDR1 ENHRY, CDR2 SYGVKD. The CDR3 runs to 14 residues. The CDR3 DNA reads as TGTGCCATCAGTGTTGACAGGGTCTCCAACGAGCAGTACTTC. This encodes CAISVDRVSNEQYF.

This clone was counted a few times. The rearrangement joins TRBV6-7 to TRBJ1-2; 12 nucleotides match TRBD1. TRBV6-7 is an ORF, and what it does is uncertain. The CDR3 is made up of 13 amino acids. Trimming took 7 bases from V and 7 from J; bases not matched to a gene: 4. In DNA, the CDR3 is TGTGCCAGCAATCCGGGACAGGGGGCTGGCTACACCTTC. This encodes CASNPGQGAGYTF.

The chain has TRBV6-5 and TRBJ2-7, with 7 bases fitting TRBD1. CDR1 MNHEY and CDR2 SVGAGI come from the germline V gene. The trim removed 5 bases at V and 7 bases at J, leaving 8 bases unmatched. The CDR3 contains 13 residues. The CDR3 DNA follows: TGTGCCAGCAGTCGGGTAACAGGGGAAGAGCAGTACTTC. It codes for CASSRVTGEEQYF.

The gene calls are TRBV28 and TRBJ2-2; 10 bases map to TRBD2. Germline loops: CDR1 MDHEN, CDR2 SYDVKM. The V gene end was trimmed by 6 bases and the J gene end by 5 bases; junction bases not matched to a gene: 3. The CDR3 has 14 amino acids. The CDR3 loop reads CASRAGGRTGELFF. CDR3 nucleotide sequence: TGTGCCAGCAGAGCGGGGGGGCGGACCGGGGAGCTGTTTTTT.

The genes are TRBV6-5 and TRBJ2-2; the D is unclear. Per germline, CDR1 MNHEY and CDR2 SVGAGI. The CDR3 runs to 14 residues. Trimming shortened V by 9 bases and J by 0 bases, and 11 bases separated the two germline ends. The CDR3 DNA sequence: TGTGCCAGTATCGGGTCCCCGAACACCGGGGAGCTGTTTTTT. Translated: CASIGSPNTGELFF.

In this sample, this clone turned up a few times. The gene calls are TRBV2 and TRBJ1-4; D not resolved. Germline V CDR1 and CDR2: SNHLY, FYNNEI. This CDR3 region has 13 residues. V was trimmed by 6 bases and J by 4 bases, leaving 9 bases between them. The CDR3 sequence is CASRFGINEKLFF. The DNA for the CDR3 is TGTGCCAGCAGGTTCGGGATTAATGAAAAACTGTTTTTT.

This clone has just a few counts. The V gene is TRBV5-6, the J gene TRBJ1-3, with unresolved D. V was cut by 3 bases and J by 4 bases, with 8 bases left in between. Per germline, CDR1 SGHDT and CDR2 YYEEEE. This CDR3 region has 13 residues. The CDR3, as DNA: TGTGCCAGCAGCTCCGGTATCGGAAACACCATATATTTT. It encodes CASSSGIGNTIYF.

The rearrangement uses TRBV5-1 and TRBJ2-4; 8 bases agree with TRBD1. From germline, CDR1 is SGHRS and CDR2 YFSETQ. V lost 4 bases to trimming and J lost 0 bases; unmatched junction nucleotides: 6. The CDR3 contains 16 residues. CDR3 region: CASSTGQAIAKNIQYF. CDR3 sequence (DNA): TGCGCCAGCAGCACGGGACAGGCAATAGCCAAAAACATTCAGTACTTC.

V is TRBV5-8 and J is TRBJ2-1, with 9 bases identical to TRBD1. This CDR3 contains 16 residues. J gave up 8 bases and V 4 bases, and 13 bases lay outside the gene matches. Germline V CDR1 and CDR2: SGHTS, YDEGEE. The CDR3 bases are TGTGCCAGCAGCGCGATACAGGGGGCGCTTAGGTATGAGCAGTTCTTC. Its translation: CASSAIQGALRYEQFF.

In DNA, the CDR3 is TGTGCCAGCAGCTTGGCGCTCCAGGGTGATTTAGTTACTGAAGCTTTCTTT. Its translation is CASSLALQGDLVTEAFF. The chain links TRBV5-6 to TRBJ1-1; D is possibly TRBD1 (5 bases). The CDR3 totals 17 residues. Trimming pared 0 bases from V and 5 bases from J, leaving 20 bases between. Germline lookup yields CDR1 SGHDT and CDR2 YYEEEE.

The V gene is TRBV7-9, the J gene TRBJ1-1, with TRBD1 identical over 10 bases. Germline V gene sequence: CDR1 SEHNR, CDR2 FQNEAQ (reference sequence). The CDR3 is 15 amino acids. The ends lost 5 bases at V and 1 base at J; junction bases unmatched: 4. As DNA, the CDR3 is TGTGCCAGCAGCCCAAGGACAGGGGGGAACACTGAAGCTTTCTTT. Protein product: CASSPRTGGNTEAFF.

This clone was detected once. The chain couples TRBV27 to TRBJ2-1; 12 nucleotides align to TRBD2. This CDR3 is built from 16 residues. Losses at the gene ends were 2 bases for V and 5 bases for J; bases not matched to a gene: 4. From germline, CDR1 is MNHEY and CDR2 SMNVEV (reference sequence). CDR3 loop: CASSLRTSGGHNEQFF. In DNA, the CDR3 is TGTGCCAGCAGTTTACGAACTAGCGGGGGGCACAATGAGCAGTTCTTC.

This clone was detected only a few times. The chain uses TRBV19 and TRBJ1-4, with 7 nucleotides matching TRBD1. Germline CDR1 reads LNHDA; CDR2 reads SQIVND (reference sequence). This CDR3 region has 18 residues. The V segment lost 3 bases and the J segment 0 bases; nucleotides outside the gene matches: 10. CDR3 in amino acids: CASSMRGPPGATNEKLFF. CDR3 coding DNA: TGTGCCAGTAGTATGAGGGGGCCGCCGGGCGCAACTAATGAAAAACTGTTTTTT.

CDR3 coding DNA: TGTGCCAGCAGCAAAAATGGGGGACAGGGCAATCAGCCCCAGCATTTT. Translation gives CASSKNGGQGNQPQHF. This chain links TRBV21-1 with TRBJ1-5; the table gives TRBD1 as D, unverified against the DNA. TRBV21-1 is noted as a pseudogene. CDR3 length: 16 residues.

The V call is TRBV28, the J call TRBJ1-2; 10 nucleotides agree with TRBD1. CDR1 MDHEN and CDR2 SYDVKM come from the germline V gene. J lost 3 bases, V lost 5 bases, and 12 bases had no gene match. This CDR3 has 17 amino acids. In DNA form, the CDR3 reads TGTGCCAGCAGTCCAAGGCGGGACAGGGGCCCCTACTATGGCTACACCTTC. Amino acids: CASSPRRDRGPYYGYTF.

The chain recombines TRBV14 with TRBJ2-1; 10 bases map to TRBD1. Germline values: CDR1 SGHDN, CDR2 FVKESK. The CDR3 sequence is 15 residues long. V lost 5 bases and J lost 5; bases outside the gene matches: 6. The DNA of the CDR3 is TGTGCCAGCAGCGTCCGGACAGGGGGTCACAATGAGCAGTTCTTC. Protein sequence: CASSVRTGGHNEQFF.

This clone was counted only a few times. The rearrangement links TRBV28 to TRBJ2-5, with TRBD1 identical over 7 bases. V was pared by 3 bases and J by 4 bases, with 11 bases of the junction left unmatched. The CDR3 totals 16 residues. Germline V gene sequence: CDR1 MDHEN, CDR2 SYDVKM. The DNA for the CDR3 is TGTGCCAGCAGTTTTAGAGGGGGCGATCTCCGAGAGACCCAGTACTTC. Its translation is CASSFRGGDLRETQYF. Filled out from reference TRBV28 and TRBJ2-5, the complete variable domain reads DVKVTQSSRYLVKRTGEKVFLECVQDMDHENMFWYRQDPGLGLRLIYFSYDVKMKEKGDIPEGYSVSREKKERFSLILESASTNQTSMYLCASSFRGGDLRETQYFGPGTRLLVL.

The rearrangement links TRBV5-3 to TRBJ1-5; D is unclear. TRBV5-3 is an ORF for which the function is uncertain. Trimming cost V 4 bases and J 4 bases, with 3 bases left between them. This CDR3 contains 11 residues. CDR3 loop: CARSQNQPQHF. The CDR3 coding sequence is TGTGCCAGAAGCCAAAATCAGCCCCAGCATTTT.